Sequencing of this TCR beta chain was carried out in a study of technical replicates of blood from a handful of donors. The J segment lost 8 bases and the V segment lost 4 bases, leaving 7 bases of the junction unmatched. Per germline, CDR1 MGHRA and CDR2 YSYEKL. This CDR3 spans 13 amino acids. Only in-frame clones appear in the TCRdb table, and some are missing; sequencing was by immunoSEQ multiplex PCR. The sample lists about 84,000 clones, 97% occurring once. The chain joins TRBV4-1 to TRBJ1-1; 7 nucleotides agree with TRBD1. Sample: T cells isolated from PBMCs. This TCR was sampled from a human donor in good health. The CDR3 loop is CASSPRVQGEAFF. CDR3 sequence (DNA): TGCGCCAGCAGCCCGCGCGTACAGGGGGAAGCTTTCTTT.